Presented here are 28 T cell receptor beta chains from one specimen sequenced in a study of T cells in Graves' hyperthyroidism and ophthalmopathy. RNA transcripts provided the source from which TCR beta CDR3 regions were amplified. During a first-round RT-PCR of the TCR CDR3, the HTBI primer set was used. Via MiXCR, TCRdb re-called the multiplex PCR reads, giving one row per CDR3 protein. This table holds about 300,000 distinct CDR3 sequences, roughly 20% found once. Input material: blood. These receptors all come from a man in his fifties or sixties with Graves' ophthalmopathy.

This sequence joins TRBV9 and TRBJ1-2; D gene uncertain. The V end lost 0 bases, the J end lost 5 bases, and 11 bases lay between the germline ends. Germline assignment: CDR1 SGDLS and CDR2 YYNGEE. This CDR3 is 14 amino acids long. The CDR3 reads CASSVATDRYGYTF. The CDR3 nucleotides read TGTGCCAGCAGCGTAGCTACGGATAGATATGGCTACACCTTC.

As for this clonotype: A much larger clone sits a single nucleotide away, making a read error possible. The chain combines TRBV2 with TRBJ2-5; no definite D call. CDR1 and CDR2 from the germline V gene are SNHLY and FYNNEI. CDR3 length: 15 amino acids. Here the CDR3 reads CASSHRGLVQEAQYF. CDR3 DNA sequence: TGTGCCAGCAGTCACCGTGGGCTAGTCCAAGAGGCCCAGTACTTC.

The sample holds many counts of this clonotype. The V gene is TRBV6-6, the J gene TRBJ2-1; 11 bases agree with TRBD2. Trimming removed 0 bases from V and 6 bases from J; junction bases left unmatched: 1. Germline CDR1 reads MNHNY; CDR2 reads SVGAGI (reference sequence). CDR3 size: 15 residues. For the CDR3, the DNA is TGTGCCAGCAGTTACTCTAGCGGGAGGGTCAATGAGCAGTTCTTC. As protein: CASSYSSGRVNEQFF.

This clonotype was found many times. V and J are TRBV7-4 and TRBJ2-4; 7 positions agree with TRBD2. The junction had 9 bases not matched to a gene; V was cut back by 4 bases and J by 0 bases. Germline CDR1 reads SGHVT; CDR2 reads SQSDAQ. The CDR3 sequence is 17 residues long. The CDR3 DNA is TGTGCCAGCAGCTCCTATAGCGGGTACATAGCCAAAAACATTCAGTACTTC. It translates to CASSSYSGYIAKNIQYF.

The chain carries TRBV6-1 and TRBJ2-5; D is unresolved. V shed 6 bases and J shed 4 bases, with 12 bases lying between them. Germline V gives CDR1 MNHNS, CDR2 SASEGT. The CDR3 extends over 13 amino acids. In DNA form, the CDR3 reads TGTGCCAGCAGCCGGACGGTTCGAGAGACCCAGTACTTC. It codes for CASSRTVRETQYF.

The chain is built from TRBV18 and TRBJ1-6; no firm D call. V lost 3 bases, J lost 8 bases, and 17 bases lay in between. CDR1 and CDR2 (germline): KGHSH, LQKENI. CDR3 length: 16 residues. CDR3 residues: CASSPSDKNVHSPLHF. DNA of the CDR3: TGTGCCAGCTCACCCTCCGACAAGAACGTTCATTCACCCCTCCACTTT.

V is TRBV29-1 and J is TRBJ2-2; D not certain. Germline V lookup: CDR1 SQVTM, CDR2 ANQGSEA. This CDR3 is 13 amino acids long. Trimming pared 0 bases from V and 7 bases from J, leaving 9 bases between. The CDR3 nucleotides are TGCAGCGTTGAAGACCCACTTTTCGGGGAGCTGTTTTTT. Its translation: CSVEDPLFGELFF.

The chain recombines TRBV11-2 with TRBJ2-5; 11 bases match TRBD2. The CDR3 runs 15 residues. V shed 7 bases, J shed 7 bases, and the junction held 11 bases outside the gene matches. Looked up from germline, CDR1 is SGHAT and CDR2 is FQNNGV. The CDR3 region is CASIPGLAVTGTQYF. In DNA form, the CDR3 reads TGTGCCAGCATCCCGGGACTAGCGGTAACGGGGACCCAGTACTTC.

This clonotype was seen many times. The gene calls are TRBV10-3 and TRBJ2-2, with 12 bases that match TRBD2. Germline CDR1 ENHRY, CDR2 SYGVKD. V lost 8 bases, J lost 7 bases, and 5 bases stayed unmatched. CDR3 length: 14 residues. The CDR3 DNA is TGTGCCATCCGGACTAGCGGGGAAGGCGGGGAGCTGTTTTTT. Protein product: CAIRTSGEGGELFF.

This clonotype was observed a few times. One end of the junction does not line up with germline, which may come from a read error. This rearrangement joins TRBV12-3 or TRBV12-4 to TRBJ1-5, with D tentatively TRBD1 (6 bases). The CDR3 is 15 residues long. CDR3 DNA sequence: TGTGCCAGCAGTTTTAGGGGGAATAGCAATCGGCCCCAGCATTTT. Its protein is CASSFRGNSNRPQHF.

This clonotype came up once. This clone may be a read error of a much larger clone one base away. This chain connects TRBV20-1 to TRBJ2-7; 12 bases fit TRBD1. There are 14 residues in the CDR3. The germline V gene has CDR1 DFQATT and CDR2 SNEGSKA (reference sequence). The CDR3 nucleotides are TGCAGTGCTACGGGACAGGGGGCCGCCTACAAGCAGTACTTC. Its translation: CSATGQGAAYKQYF.

This clonotype was detected ten times or more. This chain links TRBV3-1 with TRBJ2-3, with D unresolved. Trimming took 1 base from V and 4 from J, leaving 12 bases between them. This CDR3 contains 15 residues. From germline, CDR1 is LGHDT and CDR2 YNNKEL (reference sequence). This CDR3 is CASSQGGRPPDTQYF. CDR3 coding DNA: TGTGCCAGCAGCCAAGGTGGCCGGCCCCCAGATACGCAGTATTTT.

The chain employs TRBV10-2 and TRBJ2-5; 8 positions match TRBD1. The V gene end was trimmed by 3 bases and the J gene end by 4 bases; junction bases not matched to a gene: 7. The CDR3 has 15 amino acids. Germline loops: CDR1 WSHSY, CDR2 SAAADI. CDR3 sequence reads: CASSDRDRTRETQYF. CDR3 DNA sequence: TGCGCCAGCAGTGACCGGGACAGGACAAGAGAGACCCAGTACTTC.

This clonotype was seen many times. This sequence joins TRBV6-1 and TRBJ2-1, with D tentatively TRBD1 or TRBD2 (6 bases each). V lost 6 bases to trimming and J lost 4 bases, with 13 bases between them. CDR3 length equals 14 residues. The germline CDR1 and CDR2 sequences are MNHNS and SASEGT. The CDR3: CASRGGGEYNEQFF. In nucleotides, the CDR3 is TGTGCCAGCAGAGGGGGAGGCGAATACAATGAGCAGTTCTTC.

This clonotype was seen a few times. This chain's CDR3 is CASRPGGERSQPQHF. The DNA of the CDR3 is TGTGCCAGCCGACCTGGGGGGGAAAGGAGTCAGCCCCAGCATTTT. J is TRBJ1-5 and V is TRBV6-2 or TRBV6-3; D is possibly TRBD1 (5 bases). V was pared by 8 bases and J by 6 bases, with 20 bases between. From germline, CDR1 is MNHEY and CDR2 SVGEGT. The CDR3 loop spans 15 amino acids.

This clonotype was seen a handful of times. The chain carries TRBV29-1 and TRBJ2-1; 15 nucleotides agree with TRBD2. CDR1 SQVTM and CDR2 ANQGSEA come from the germline V gene. Germline trimming cut 4 bases from V and 8 bases from J; bases unmatched to any gene: 9. The CDR3 loop spans 16 amino acids. As DNA, the CDR3 is TGCAGCGTTGCCGGGACTAGCGGGAGGTGGCAGGATGAGCAGTTCTTC. Amino acids: CSVAGTSGRWQDEQFF.

This clonotype was observed a few times. The J gene is TRBJ2-4, the V gene TRBV15; 10 bases agree with TRBD1. This CDR3 region has 18 residues. Trimming removed 3 bases from V and 6 bases from J; junction bases left unmatched: 14. Germline V gene data show CDR1 as LNHNV and CDR2 as YYDKDF (reference sequence). CDR3 in amino acids: CATSSLLSRDRGGNIQYF. As DNA, the CDR3 is TGTGCCACCAGCAGTCTCCTCTCCCGGGACAGGGGAGGAAACATTCAGTACTTC. Together with reference TRBV15 and TRBJ2-4, the CDR3 gives the full variable domain: DAMVIQNPRYQVTQFGKPVTLSCSQTLNHNVMYWYQQKSSQAPKLLFHYYDKDFNNEADTPDNFQSRRPNTSFCFLDIRSPGLGDTAMYLCATSSLLSRDRGGNIQYFGAGTRLSVL.

This clonotype has a single count. Since a much larger clone is just one base distant, this may be a read error. The V and J genes are TRBV12-3 or TRBV12-4 and TRBJ2-7; 9 bases are a match to TRBD1. This CDR3 contains 14 residues. V shed 6 bases, J shed 7 bases, and the junction held 10 bases outside the gene matches. The CDR3 DNA is TGTGCCAGCAGCTTGACAGGGGGGAATTTGGAGCAGTACTTC. This encodes CASSLTGGNLEQYF.

The genes are TRBV19 and TRBJ2-1; 7 bases agree with TRBD2. CDR1 is LNHDA and CDR2 is SQIVND in the germline V gene (reference sequence). This CDR3 is built from 15 residues. The V and J ends lost 2 bases and 6 bases, in that order; junction bases with no gene match: 7. The CDR3 DNA reads as TGTGCCAGTAGTATACGAGCGGGATCCCCCAATGAGCAGTTCTTC. This gives the protein CASSIRAGSPNEQFF. Full variable domain (missing parts from reference TRBV19 and TRBJ2-1): DGGITQSPKYLFRKEGQNVTLSCEQNLNHDAMYWYRQDPGQGLRLIYYSQIVNDFQKGDIAEGYSVSREKKESFPLTVTSAQKNPTAFYLCASSIRAGSPNEQFFGPGTRLTVL.

V usage is TRBV4-1 and J usage is TRBJ1-2, with D uncertain. The CDR3 is 16 amino acids. The germline V gene encodes CDR1 MGHRA and CDR2 YSYEKL. V dropped 0 bases and J dropped 0 bases, with 11 bases sitting between them. As DNA, the CDR3 is TGCGCCAGCAGCCAAGATCGGGCCCTAGCTAACTATGGCTACACCTTC. Protein: CASSQDRALANYGYTF.

This clonotype was picked up many times. The genes are TRBV2 and TRBJ2-5; 9 nucleotides agree with TRBD2. After removal of 3 bases from V and 0 bases from J, the junction contained 2 bases not matched to a gene. The CDR3 sequence is 15 residues long. Germline lookup yields CDR1 SNHLY and CDR2 FYNNEI. This CDR3 is CASSDLAGYQETQYF. Written as DNA, the CDR3 is TGTGCCAGCAGTGACCTAGCGGGGTACCAAGAGACCCAGTACTTC.

This clonotype has ten or more counts. V is TRBV3-1 and J is TRBJ2-7; no firm D call. The germline CDR1 and CDR2 sequences are LGHDT and YNNKEL (reference sequence). There are 12 residues in the CDR3. The V end lost 2 bases, the J end lost 5 bases, and 7 bases lay between the germline ends. The CDR3 region is CASSQTSHEQYF. DNA for the CDR3: TGTGCCAGCAGCCAAACTTCCCACGAGCAGTACTTC.

The J gene is TRBJ2-4, the V gene TRBV10-2, with D possibly TRBD1 on 5 matching bases. Trimming took off 2 bases at V and 8 bases at J, with 7 bases between the two ends. This CDR3 is 12 amino acids long. From germline, CDR1 is WSHSY and CDR2 SAAADI. The chain's CDR3 is CASSEGAHIQYF. The CDR3 DNA reads as TGCGCCAGCAGTGAGGGGGCCCACATTCAGTACTTC.

This clonotype was detected a few times. The chain links TRBV7-9 to TRBJ2-7; D not certain. The CDR3 runs 14 residues. The V end lost 1 base, the J end lost 0 bases, and 7 bases lay between the germline ends. Per the germline V gene, CDR1 is SEHNR and CDR2 is FQNEAQ (reference sequence). This CDR3 is CASSLGSSSYEQYF. The CDR3 DNA sequence: TGTGCCAGCAGCTTAGGGTCCAGCTCCTACGAGCAGTACTTC.

This chain joins TRBV5-4 and TRBJ1-1; weak D call: TRBD1 (6 bases). V was cut by 2 bases and J by 4 bases, with 15 bases left in between. The CDR3 totals 15 residues. The germline V gene has CDR1 SGHNT and CDR2 YYREEE (reference sequence). CDR3 protein: CASSFLGQGTTEAFF. The CDR3 nucleotides are TGTGCCAGCAGCTTCCTCGGTCAGGGGACCACTGAAGCTTTCTTT.

As for this clonotype: One end of the junction is discordant with germline, which a read error may explain. The chain employs TRBV16 and TRBJ2-7, with D tentatively TRBD2 (6 bases). CDR3 length equals 14 residues. Germline V gene sequence: CDR1 KGHSY, CDR2 FQNENV. Written as DNA, the CDR3 is TGTGCCAGCAGTCCGACCGGGAGCTCCTACGAGCAGCACTTC. This translates into CASSPTGSSYEQHF.

The table lists this clonotype with a few counts. CDR3 DNA: TGTGCCAGCAGTTACGGCGCCGTAGAGGGCTACACCTTC. Protein sequence: CASSYGAVEGYTF. The chain links TRBV6-2 or TRBV6-3 to TRBJ1-2; no reliable D call. This CDR3 contains 13 residues. V shed 2 bases and J shed 8 bases, with 12 bases lying between them. Germline V CDR1 and CDR2: MNHEY, SVGEGT.

In this sample, this clonotype turned up many times. The V gene is TRBV11-1, the J gene TRBJ1-2, with D unresolved. CDR1 is SGHAT, CDR2 FQDESV, per germline (reference sequence). V lost 0 bases, J lost 3 bases, and 11 bases lay in between. The CDR3 covers 15 residues. The CDR3 protein is CASSLAWGEDYGYTF. The CDR3 DNA reads TGTGCCAGCAGCTTAGCCTGGGGAGAGGACTATGGCTACACCTTC.